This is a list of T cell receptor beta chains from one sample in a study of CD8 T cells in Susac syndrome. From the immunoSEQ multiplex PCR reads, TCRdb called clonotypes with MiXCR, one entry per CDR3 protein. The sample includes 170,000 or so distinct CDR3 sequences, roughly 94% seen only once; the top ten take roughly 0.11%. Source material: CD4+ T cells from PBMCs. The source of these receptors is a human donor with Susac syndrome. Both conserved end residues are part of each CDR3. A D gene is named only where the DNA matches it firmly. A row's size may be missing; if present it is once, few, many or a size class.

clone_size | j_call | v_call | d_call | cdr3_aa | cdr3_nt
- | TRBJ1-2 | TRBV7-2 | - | CASSLTSGDGGYTF | TGTGCCAGCAGCTTAACTTCAGGGGATGGAGGCTACACCTTC
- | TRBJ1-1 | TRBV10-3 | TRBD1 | CAISAVGQGTRNTEAFF | TGTGCCATCAGTGCCGTCGGACAGGGGACAAGGAACACTGAAGCTTTCTTT
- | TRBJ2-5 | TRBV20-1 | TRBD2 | CSATGLAGVNQETQYF | TGCAGTGCTACAGGACTAGCGGGGGTAAACCAAGAGACCCAGTACTTC
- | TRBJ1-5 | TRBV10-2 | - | CASTEAGATQPQHF | TGCGCCAGCACCGAGGCGGGGGCTACTCAGCCCCAGCATTTT
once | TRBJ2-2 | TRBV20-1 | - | CSARRGTDKRGTGELFF | TGCAGTGCTAGACGGGGAACCGACAAGAGGGGCACCGGGGAGCTGTTTTTT
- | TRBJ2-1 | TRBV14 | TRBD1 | CASSQEGDRGRLGLYNEQFF | TGTGCCAGCAGCCAAGAAGGGGACAGGGGGCGTCTAGGGCTCTACAATGAGCAGTTCTTC
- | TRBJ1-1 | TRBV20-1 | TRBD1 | CSAPPGQGAEAFF | TGCAGTGCACCGCCGGGACAGGGCGCTGAAGCTTTCTTT
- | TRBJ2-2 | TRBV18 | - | CASSPGGAGELFF | TGTGCCAGCTCACCAGGGGGAGCCGGGGAGCTGTTTTTT
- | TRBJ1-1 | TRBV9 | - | CASSVDWVSAEAFF | TGTGCCAGCAGCGTAGATTGGGTGAGCGCTGAAGCTTTCTTT
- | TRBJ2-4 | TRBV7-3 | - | CASSLGTFQNIQYF | TGTGCCAGCAGCTTAGGGACTTTTCAAAACATTCAGTACTTC
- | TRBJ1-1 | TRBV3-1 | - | CASSQMTGIVTEAFF | TGTGCCAGCAGCCAAATGACAGGTATTGTGACTGAAGCTTTCTTT
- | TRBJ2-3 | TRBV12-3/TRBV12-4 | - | CASSLDPTSTDTQYF | TGTGCCAGCAGCCTAGACCCCACTAGCACAGATACGCAGTATTTT
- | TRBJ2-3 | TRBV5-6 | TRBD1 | CASSRTGQDTQYF | TGTGCCAGCAGTCGGACAGGGCAAGATACGCAGTATTTT
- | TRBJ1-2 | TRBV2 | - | CASSEVGWGGYGYTF | TGTGCCAGCAGTGAAGTGGGTTGGGGGGGCTATGGCTACACCTTC
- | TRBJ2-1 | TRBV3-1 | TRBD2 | CASSLKRGEQFF | TGTGCCAGCAGCCTAAAGCGGGGTGAGCAGTTCTTC
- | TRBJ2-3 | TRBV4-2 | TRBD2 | CASSQLARGFTDTQYF | TGTGCCAGCAGCCAGCTCGCGCGGGGGTTCACAGATACGCAGTATTTT
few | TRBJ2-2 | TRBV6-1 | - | CASSTDRNTGELFF | TGTGCCAGCAGTACGGACAGGAACACCGGGGAGCTGTTTTTT
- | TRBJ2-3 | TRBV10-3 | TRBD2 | CATRPGLATDTQYF | TGTGCCACTCGACCGGGACTAGCAACAGATACGCAGTATTTT
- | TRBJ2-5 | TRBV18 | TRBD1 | CASVRDRIEETQYF | TGTGCCAGCGTTCGGGACAGGATAGAAGAGACCCAGTACTTC
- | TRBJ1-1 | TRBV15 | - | CATSTVRQEAFF | TGTGCCACCAGCACAGTCAGACAGGAAGCTTTCTTT
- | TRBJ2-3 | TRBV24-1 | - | CATSEGGALDTQYF | TGTGCCACCAGTGAGGGTGGGGCTCTAGATACGCAGTATTTT
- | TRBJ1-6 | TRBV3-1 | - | CASRAGVGGPLHF | TGTGCCAGCAGAGCAGGGGTTGGCGGACCCCTCCACTTT